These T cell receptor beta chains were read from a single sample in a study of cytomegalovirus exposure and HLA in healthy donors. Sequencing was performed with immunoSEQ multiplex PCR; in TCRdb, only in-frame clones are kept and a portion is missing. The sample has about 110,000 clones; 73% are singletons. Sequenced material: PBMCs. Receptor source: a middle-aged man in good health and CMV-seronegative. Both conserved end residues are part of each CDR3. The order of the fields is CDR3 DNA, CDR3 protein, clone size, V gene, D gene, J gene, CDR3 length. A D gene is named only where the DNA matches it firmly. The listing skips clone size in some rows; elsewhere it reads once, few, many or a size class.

TGTGCCAGCAGTCGCAGCGGGACAGGGGTTTACGAGCAGTACTTC	CASSRSGTGVYEQYF	NA	TRBV27	TRBD1	TRBJ2-7	15
TGCGCCAGCAGCCTTCAAACTAGCACAGATACGCAGTATTTT	CASSLQTSTDTQYF	NA	TRBV5-1	NA	TRBJ2-3	14
TGTGCCAGTAGTGTGAGACACGGATACGAGCAGTACTTC	CASSVRHGYEQYF	NA	TRBV19	NA	TRBJ2-7	13
TGTGCCAGCACCGTCGGGGGGGGCGGGGGCACAGATACGCAGTATTTT	CASTVGGGGGTDTQYF	few	TRBV9	TRBD2	TRBJ2-3	16
TGTGCCAGCAGCCCCCGGACAGGGGTGGGGGAGCAGTACTTC	CASSPRTGVGEQYF	NA	TRBV7-9	TRBD1	TRBJ2-7	14
TGTGCCAGTAGTATCCCAGGGGGGGAGACCCAGTACTTC	CASSIPGGETQYF	NA	TRBV19	NA	TRBJ2-5	13
TGCAGTGCTAGAGTCCTTGATACGCAGTATTTT	CSARVLDTQYF	NA	TRBV20-1	NA	TRBJ2-3	11
TGTGCCAGTAGCACACGCTCGACAGGATTCTATGGCTACACCTTC	CASSTRSTGFYGYTF	few	TRBV19	NA	TRBJ1-2	15
TGCGCCACCAGGGGACAACCGCGGAACACTGAAGCTTTCTTT	CATRGQPRNTEAFF	few	TRBV5-1	NA	TRBJ1-1	14
TGTGCCAGCAGTTCACAGGCCTTTGATGGCTACACCTTC	CASSSQAFDGYTF	few	TRBV6-5	NA	TRBJ1-2	13
TGTGCCAGCGGGGGGGTCCCCACCTACGAGCAGTACTTC	CASGGVPTYEQYF	NA	TRBV6-5	TRBD2	TRBJ2-7	13
TGTGCCAGCAGCCAAGGGGGCAGGAAATACTACGAGCAGTACTTC	CASSQGGRKYYEQYF	NA	TRBV7-6	TRBD1	TRBJ2-7	15
TGTGCCAGCTTGGAGGGCTCGAACACCGGGGAGCTGTTTTTT	CASLEGSNTGELFF	NA	TRBV27	NA	TRBJ2-2	14
TGTGCCAGCAGCTTGTTGAAGCGGGGGGGCTACAATGAGCAGTTCTTC	CASSLLKRGGYNEQFF	few	TRBV7-6	TRBD2	TRBJ2-1	16
TGTGCCAGCAGTTTAAACAGGGCGAACACCGGGGAGCTGTTTTTT	CASSLNRANTGELFF	NA	TRBV27	NA	TRBJ2-2	15
TGTGCCATCACCCGACAGGGGACAGACACTGAAGCTTTCTTT	CAITRQGTDTEAFF	NA	TRBV10-3	TRBD1	TRBJ1-1	14
TGTGCCAGCAGCTTAGACCGGGAGGGAGGCACAGATACGCAGTATTTT	CASSLDREGGTDTQYF	NA	TRBV11-2	TRBD2	TRBJ2-3	16
TGCGCCAGCAGCCAAGAACAGGATTTCGAGGCCCTCCACTTT	CASSQEQDFEALHF	NA	TRBV4-3	NA	TRBJ1-6	14
TGTGCCAGCAGCCCCGAGGGGGGGCCGTGGGGGGAGCTGTTTTTT	CASSPEGGPWGELFF	NA	TRBV7-8	NA	TRBJ2-2	15
TGTGCCAGCAGCCCCCTCCGGTCTCCTTACAATGAGCAGTTCTTC	CASSPLRSPYNEQFF	NA	TRBV7-3	NA	TRBJ2-1	15
TGCGCCAGCAGCCAATCGGGGGGGGGTTCCTACGAGCAGTACTTC	CASSQSGGGSYEQYF	once	TRBV4-3	TRBD2	TRBJ2-7	15
TGCGCCAGCAGTCAGATCTCAGGGGGCCAAGGCTACACCTTC	CASSQISGGQGYTF	NA	TRBV5-1	TRBD1	TRBJ1-2	14
TGTGCCAGCAGTTCCCCGGACAGGGGGCTAAACACCATATATTTT	CASSSPDRGLNTIYF	NA	TRBV6-5	TRBD1	TRBJ1-3	15
TGCGCCAGCAGCTTGGGGGGCGATCAGCCCCAGCATTTT	CASSLGGDQPQHF	few	TRBV5-1	NA	TRBJ1-5	13
TGTGCCAGCAGCTTAGGCTCGGGCGTACCGGGGGTCGACGAGCAGTACTTC	CASSLGSGVPGVDEQYF	NA	TRBV7-9	NA	TRBJ2-7	17
TGTGCCAGCAGTGGCTACGGGGATGAAGCCTACGAGCAGTACTTC	CASSGYGDEAYEQYF	NA	TRBV2	NA	TRBJ2-7	15
TGCGCCAGCAGCCACGCTCCTAACCAGAACACTGAAGCTTTCTTT	CASSHAPNQNTEAFF	NA	TRBV4-1	NA	TRBJ1-1	15
TGTGCCAGCACCCCCATTATAGATGAGCAGTTCTTC	CASTPIIDEQFF	NA	TRBV2	NA	TRBJ2-1	12
TGTGCCAGCAGCCCGAAAACAGGGCTTCTAATCTATGGCTACACCTTC	CASSPKTGLLIYGYTF	NA	TRBV7-9	NA	TRBJ1-2	16
TGTGCCAGCAGCTCCCTCTCCTACGAGCAGTACTTC	CASSSLSYEQYF	NA	TRBV11-2	NA	TRBJ2-7	12
TGTGCCAGTAGCTCTTGGGACATCGGGTCTCAGCCCCAGCATTTT	CASSSWDIGSQPQHF	once	TRBV19	NA	TRBJ1-5	15
TGTGCCAGCAGTGGCGGGGGGGTTAGCAATCAGCCCCAGCATTTT	CASSGGGVSNQPQHF	NA	TRBV6-6	NA	TRBJ1-5	15
TGTGCCAGCAGAAATAACGACAGGGCCGGGGAGCTGTTTTTT	CASRNNDRAGELFF	NA	TRBV11-3	TRBD1	TRBJ2-2	14
TGTGCCAGCAGCTTAGGCCGACCAAACTACCCCACAGATACGCAGTATTTT	CASSLGRPNYPTDTQYF	NA	TRBV13	NA	TRBJ2-3	17
TGCGCCAGCAGCCGGGTAGGGGGCAGGGGCAATCAGCCCCAGCATTTT	CASSRVGGRGNQPQHF	NA	TRBV4-1	TRBD1	TRBJ1-5	16
TGTGCCAGTAGTGCCGGGACAGGGGAGGGGGTGAACACTGAAGCTTTCTTT	CASSAGTGEGVNTEAFF	once	TRBV19	TRBD1	TRBJ1-1	17
TGTGCCAGCAGCCCCCACCCGGGACTAGCGGGGGGAGGCACAGATACGCAGTATTTT	CASSPHPGLAGGGTDTQYF	NA	TRBV9	TRBD2	TRBJ2-3	19
TGTGCCAGTCGACGGGGCACAGATACGCAGTATTTT	CASRRGTDTQYF	NA	TRBV19	NA	TRBJ2-3	12
TGTGCCAGCGAAGCGGGAGATAATTCACCCCTCCACTTT	CASEAGDNSPLHF	NA	TRBV11-2	NA	TRBJ1-6	13
TGTGCCAGCAGCGTTAGACTAGGAACGAATGAGCAGTTCTTC	CASSVRLGTNEQFF	few	TRBV9	NA	TRBJ2-1	14
TGTGCCAGCAGCTTATCCAGGGCAGCCTACACCTTC	CASSLSRAAYTF	NA	TRBV7-2	NA	TRBJ1-2	12
TGTGCCAGCATCGGGGGGACGACCACAGATACGCAGTATTTT	CASIGGTTTDTQYF	NA	TRBV9	TRBD2	TRBJ2-3	14
TGTGCCAGCAGTATCCAGCGGGGGACTACCTACGAGCAGTACTTC	CASSIQRGTTYEQYF	NA	TRBV6-1	TRBD2	TRBJ2-7	15
TGTGCCAGCAGCTTAGGCTCGTCAGGGCGTTCACCCCTCCACTTT	CASSLGSSGRSPLHF	NA	TRBV11-2	NA	TRBJ1-6	15
TGTGCCAGCAGCCTAGGGGACAGACGGAACACTGAAGCTTTCTTT	CASSLGDRRNTEAFF	NA	TRBV7-2	TRBD1	TRBJ1-1	15
TGTGCCAGCAGCTCCCCAGGGGGTACCTGCCCGCAGTTCTTC	CASSSPGGTCPQFF	NA	TRBV5-4	TRBD1	TRBJ2-1	14
TGCGCCAGCAGCCAAGCGGCGAACACCGGGGAGCTGTTTTTT	CASSQAANTGELFF	few	TRBV4-3	NA	TRBJ2-2	14
TGCGCCAGCAGCCAAGATCGTACAGTGTACGGCTATGGCTACACCTTC	CASSQDRTVYGYGYTF	few	TRBV4-3	NA	TRBJ1-2	16
TGTGCCAGCAGCGCCCACAGGGGGGGCGGCACTGAAGCTTTCTTT	CASSAHRGGGTEAFF	NA	TRBV9	TRBD1	TRBJ1-1	15
TGTGCCAGCAGTTTACACGGAGGATACGAGCAGTACTTC	CASSLHGGYEQYF	NA	TRBV27	NA	TRBJ2-7	13
TGTGCCAGCGAACAGGGGGCGCATGGCTACCCCTTC	CASEQGAHGYPF	NA	TRBV5-6	TRBD1	TRBJ1-2	12
TGTGCCAGCAGTGAAGAGGGGCAGGGGGCCACTGAAGCTTTCTTT	CASSEEGQGATEAFF	NA	TRBV6-1	TRBD1	TRBJ1-1	15
TGTGCCACCAGCAGACCTGGAGGGCGAGGGGAGCAGTTCTTC	CATSRPGGRGEQFF	NA	TRBV15	NA	TRBJ2-1	14
TGTGCCAGCAGCTACCGAAAGGACAGCGCCTACGAGCAGTACTTC	CASSYRKDSAYEQYF	few	TRBV7-9	NA	TRBJ2-7	15